The 25 T cell receptor beta chains below were found in one sample sequenced in a study of T cell repertoires in cytomegalovirus infection (dated by TCRdb to about 2019). This specimen's treatment or condition label, interpreted: in vitro stimulation with specific CMV peptide epitopes to enrich CMV-specific T cells. The antigens of these receptors remain unknown. Data came from an Illumina HiSeq 1500. Clones were called with MiXCR by TCRdb after fastp trimmed the public reads at Q25, and only in-frame beta chains were retained. Here each entry gathers all rows of one CDR3 protein and keeps the most common genes and DNA. This sample comprises about 47,000 distinct CDR3 sequences, about 21% of them detected only once. The ten largest clones capture roughly 50% of the sample. The material was CD8+ T cells from cultured PBMCs, obtained from culture after CMV antigen stimulation. The receptors originated from a human donor in good health (CMV status not recorded). Some clones in this sample may be carry-over from other donors' samples.

At least ten counts were recorded for this clonotype. The J gene is TRBJ2-2, the V gene TRBV12-3 or TRBV12-4; perhaps TRBD2 as D (7 bases). V shed 6 bases and J shed 2 bases, with 13 bases lying between them. CDR3 size: 15 residues. The CDR3 region is CASRLGGRNTGELFF. CDR3 DNA sequence: TGTGCCAGCAGGCTGGGGGGGCGAAACACCGGGGAGCTGTTTTTT.

V and J are TRBV20-1 and TRBJ1-2; D is uncertain. The CDR3 consists of 15 residues. The germline V gene encodes CDR1 DFQATT and CDR2 SNEGSKA (reference sequence). Deletions cut 5 bases from V and 3 bases from J, with 19 bases between. The CDR3 DNA is TGCAGTGCTGGGGTGGGAGGATCAGTGGACTATGGCTACACCTTC. Protein product: CSAGVGGSVDYGYTF.

This clonotype showed up just a few times. The chain recombines TRBV7-8 with TRBJ1-1; 8 nucleotides line up with TRBD1. CDR1 and CDR2 from the germline V gene are SGHVS and FQNEAQ. The CDR3 is 16 residues long. V was clipped by 5 bases and J by 0 bases; unmatched bases: 8. As DNA, the CDR3 is TGTGCCAGCAGCCCCCCGGGACAGGTAATGAACACTGAAGCTTTCTTT. Translation: CASSPPGQVMNTEAFF.

This clonotype came up many times. The gene calls are TRBV4-3 and TRBJ1-3; TRBD1 matches at 8 bases. The CDR3 runs to 16 residues. CDR1 and CDR2 (germline): LGHNA, YSLEER. Trimming at V came to 0 bases and at J to 2 bases, leaving 3 bases not matched to a gene. The CDR3 sequence: CASSQDARGPGNTIYF. The CDR3 nucleotides are TGCGCCAGCAGCCAAGATGCCAGGGGGCCTGGAAACACCATATATTTT.

This clonotype has a handful of counts. The V gene is TRBV12-3 or TRBV12-4, the J gene TRBJ2-2, with 7 bases that match TRBD1. V lost 5 bases and J lost 5; bases outside the gene matches: 14. There are 17 residues in the CDR3. The CDR3 DNA follows: TGTGCCAGCAGTCCGCCTGAGGGGGCGCGGAAGACCGGGGAGCTGTTTTTT. This codes for CASSPPEGARKTGELFF.

A few counts support this clonotype. The chain has TRBV20-1 and TRBJ2-1; 11 positions match TRBD2. With V trimmed by 0 bases and J by 10 bases, 2 bases remained unmatched. Germline V gene lookup returns CDR1 DFQATT and CDR2 SNEGSKA (reference sequence). The CDR3 spans 13 residues. Here the CDR3 DNA reads TGCAGTGCTAGAGATAGCGGGGGGGCCGAGCAGTTCTTC. Its protein is CSARDSGGAEQFF.

About this clonotype: Just one base apart from a much larger clone, this may be a read error. This chain links TRBV7-2 with TRBJ2-4, with TRBD1 matching over 9 bases. The junction had 6 bases not matched to a gene; V was cut back by 1 base and J by 2 bases. CDR1 is SGHTA, CDR2 FQGNSA, per germline. The CDR3 has 17 residues. Here the CDR3 reads CASSLGGTGITKNIQYF. CDR3 in DNA: TGTGCCAGCAGCTTAGGGGGGACAGGGATCACCAAAAACATTCAGTACTTC.

This rearrangement joins TRBV14 to TRBJ2-3, with no clear D. This CDR3 is built from 15 residues. Germline V lookup: CDR1 SGHDN, CDR2 FVKESK. V was pared by 0 bases and J by 0 bases, with 7 bases between. CDR3 DNA: TGTGCCAGCAGCCAAGATCTTGCCAGCACAGATACGCAGTATTTT. Amino acid sequence: CASSQDLASTDTQYF.

This clonotype was seen repeatedly, ten times or more. This chain joins TRBV6-6 and TRBJ2-5; 11 nucleotides agree with TRBD2. This CDR3 is built from 17 residues. Looked up from germline, CDR1 is MNHNY and CDR2 is SVGAGI (reference sequence). Trimming removed 2 bases from V and 4 bases from J; junction bases left unmatched: 9. Here the CDR3 DNA reads TGTGCCAGCAGTTACGCTACTAGCGGGAGTTGGTTAGAGACCCAGTACTTC. Encoded protein: CASSYATSGSWLETQYF.

Sample share makes this clonotype medium-sized (0.01 to 0.1%). V usage is TRBV13 and J usage is TRBJ1-1, with D uncertain. V was pared by 2 bases and J by 5 bases, with 18 bases between. This CDR3 has 16 residues. The V gene's germline CDR1 is PRHDT and CDR2 FYEKMQ (reference sequence). The CDR3 DNA follows: TGTGCCAGCAGCTTACGCGGGAGTGGTCGAAAAACTGAAGCTTTCTTT. Amino acid sequence: CASSLRGSGRKTEAFF.

This clonotype has a count of ten or more. The chain couples TRBV28 to TRBJ1-4; D may be TRBD1 (6 bases). The CDR3 sequence is 16 residues long. Per germline, CDR1 MDHEN and CDR2 SYDVKM. Trimming left V 2 bases short and J 10 bases short, with 20 bases between. CDR3 sequence reads: CASSLLLTGASGKLFF. The CDR3 coding sequence is TGTGCCAGCAGTTTACTCCTGACAGGCGCGTCGGGAAAACTGTTTTTT.

This rearrangement joins TRBV7-9 to TRBJ2-3; 9 bases are a match to TRBD2. Germline lookup yields CDR1 SEHNR and CDR2 FQNEAQ (reference sequence). The CDR3 has 17 amino acids. The V gene end was trimmed by 0 bases and the J gene end by 2 bases; junction bases not matched to a gene: 6. CDR3: CASSLASGGTTTDTQYF. For the CDR3, the DNA is TGTGCCAGCAGCTTAGCTAGCGGGGGCACCACCACAGATACGCAGTATTTT.

In the case of this clonotype: A much bigger clone sits one base away, suggesting this may be a read error. The DNA for the CDR3 is TGTGCCAGCAGCTTAGCGTGGAGCGGGGGTTTTTTCTACAATGAGCAGTTCTTC. Its translation: CASSLAWSGGFFYNEQFF. The J gene is TRBJ2-1, the V gene TRBV7-2; the match to TRBD2 covers 8 bases. This CDR3 region has 18 residues. Germline V gene data show CDR1 as SGHTA and CDR2 as FQGNSA. Trimming took 0 bases from V and 3 from J; bases not matched to a gene: 10.

This clonotype was observed many times. V is TRBV27 and J is TRBJ2-1, with D unclear. The CDR3 is 13 amino acids. The V gene lost 0 bases and the J gene lost 5 bases, with 5 bases spanning the gap. Germline values: CDR1 MNHEY, CDR2 SMNVEV (reference sequence). The CDR3 spells CASSLSPNNEQFF. The CDR3 nucleotides are TGTGCCAGCAGTTTATCGCCGAACAATGAGCAGTTCTTC.

This clonotype turned up a few times. The rearrangement joins TRBV11-2 to TRBJ1-4; weak D call: TRBD1 (6 bases). Germline CDR1 reads SGHAT; CDR2 reads FQNNGV. Trimming shortened V by 3 bases and J by 6 bases, and 14 bases separated the two germline ends. CDR3 length equals 15 residues. The CDR3 here is CASSFGQSLYEKLFF. In nucleotides, the CDR3 is TGTGCCAGCAGCTTTGGACAGTCCTTATATGAAAAACTGTTTTTT.

V gene TRBV30 combines with J gene TRBJ2-7; 7 nucleotides agree with TRBD2. The CDR3 extends over 13 amino acids. Germline CDR1 reads GTSNPN; CDR2 reads SVGIG (reference sequence). The J segment lost 3 bases and the V segment lost 2 bases, leaving 4 bases of the junction unmatched. The CDR3 is CAWSPGGDYEQYF. CDR3 DNA: TGTGCCTGGAGTCCTGGGGGGGACTACGAGCAGTACTTC.

This clonotype was seen repeatedly, ten times or more. This rearrangement joins TRBV7-8 to TRBJ2-4; maybe TRBD2 (5 bases). Germline V CDR1 and CDR2: SGHVS, FQNEAQ. The V and J ends lost 5 bases and 8 bases respectively, with 22 bases between them. The length of the CDR3 is 16 residues. CDR3 sequence reads: CASSTLRGPRADIQYF. The CDR3 bases are TGTGCCAGCAGCACCTTACGAGGGCCTAGGGCCGACATTCAGTACTTC.

The V gene is TRBV7-9, the J gene TRBJ2-6, with a weak D call TRBD1 (6 bases). The CDR3 totals 16 residues. Trimming removed 6 bases at V and 2 bases at J, with 14 bases between. In germline, CDR1 is SEHNR, CDR2 FQNEAQ (reference sequence). CDR3 amino acids: CASSRNHRAGANVLTF. The CDR3 region has the DNA TGTGCCAGCAGTCGGAACCACAGGGCTGGGGCCAACGTCCTGACTTTC.

This sequence joins TRBV29-1 and TRBJ2-5, with D uncertain. V shed 6 bases and J shed 5 bases, with 7 bases lying between them. This CDR3 comprises 10 residues. Germline V lookup: CDR1 SQVTM, CDR2 ANQGSEA. CDR3 region: CSVITETQYF. In DNA form, the CDR3 reads TGCAGCGTGATAACGGAGACCCAGTACTTC. Drawing the rest from reference TRBV29-1 and TRBJ2-5, the complete variable domain is SAVISQKPSRDICQRGTSLTIQCQVDSQVTMMFWYRQQPGQSLTLIATANQGSEATYESGFVIDKFPISRPNLTFSTLTVSNMSPEDSSIYLCSVITETQYFGPGTRLLVL.

The V gene is TRBV27, the J gene TRBJ1-2; weak D call: TRBD1 (6 bases). CDR3 length: 13 amino acids. Germline values: CDR1 MNHEY, CDR2 SMNVEV (reference sequence). V lost 6 bases and J lost 4, with 12 bases in between. CDR3 in DNA: TGTGCCAGCAGGCCAGGGGTCTCCTATGGCTACACCTTC. Its translation: CASRPGVSYGYTF.

This clonotype came up many times. The chain recombines TRBV11-3 with TRBJ2-1; 11 nucleotides match TRBD2. There are 16 residues in the CDR3. The V segment lost 4 bases and the J segment 4 bases; nucleotides outside the gene matches: 6. Germline V gene sequence: CDR1 SGHNT, CDR2 YENEEA. Here the CDR3 reads CASSSMTSGEYNEQFF. The DNA of the CDR3 is TGTGCCAGCAGCTCAATGACTAGCGGGGAGTACAATGAGCAGTTCTTC. Complete variable domain (other parts from reference TRBV11-3 and TRBJ2-1): EAGVVQSPRYKIIEKKQPVAFWCNPISGHNTLYWYLQNLGQGPELLIRYENEEAVDDSQLPKDRFSAERLKGVDSTLKIQPAELGDSAVYLCASSSMTSGEYNEQFFGPGTRLTVL.

This clonotype was counted only a few times. This chain joins TRBV7-9 and TRBJ1-2; D gene uncertain. CDR1 and CDR2 (germline): SEHNR, FQNEAQ (reference sequence). Trimming took off 2 bases at V and 1 base at J, with 11 bases between the two ends. The CDR3 length is 15 residues. The CDR3 reads CASSLQESLNYGYTF. The DNA for the CDR3 is TGTGCCAGCAGCTTACAGGAATCACTTAACTATGGCTACACCTTC.

This clonotype showed up many times. The rearrangement joins TRBV11-1 to TRBJ2-1; D is unresolved. The V and J ends lost 1 base and 6 bases respectively, with 7 bases between them. Per the germline V gene, CDR1 is SGHAT and CDR2 is FQDESV (reference sequence). The CDR3 loop spans 13 amino acids. CDR3 sequence: CASSLVRSNEQFF. The CDR3 DNA is TGTGCCAGCAGCTTAGTGCGGAGCAATGAGCAGTTCTTC. Drawing the rest from reference TRBV11-1 and TRBJ2-1, the complete variable domain is EAEVAQSPRYKITEKSQAVAFWCDPISGHATLYWYRQILGQGPELLVQFQDESVVDDSQLPKDRFSAERLKGVDSTLKIQPAELGDSAMYLCASSLVRSNEQFFGPGTRLTVL.

V is TRBV5-6 and J is TRBJ2-2; TRBD2 is a possible D gene (6 bases). The CDR3 runs 14 residues. The germline V and J ends were trimmed by 2 bases and 7 bases, with 12 bases remaining between them. In germline, CDR1 is SGHDT, CDR2 YYEEEE. The CDR3 spells CASSFGTVHGELFF. The CDR3 DNA sequence: TGTGCCAGCAGCTTTGGGACTGTCCACGGGGAGCTGTTTTTT.

This clonotype was counted ten times or more. The chain has TRBV6-1 and TRBJ1-4, with TRBD1 matching over 7 bases. Germline V gene data show CDR1 as MNHNS and CDR2 as SASEGT. V shed 6 bases, J shed 13 bases, and the junction held 5 bases outside the gene matches. The CDR3 consists of 11 residues. The CDR3 DNA reads as TGTGCCAGCAGGGAGACAGGGCGACTGTTTTTT. Protein product: CASRETGRLFF.